These 30 T cell receptor beta chains share one sample of origin, sequenced in a study of technical replicates of blood from several donors. Sequencing used immunoSEQ multiplex PCR; TCRdb keeps in-frame clones, though not all of them. The sample has tens of thousands of clones; about 92% are singletons. The sequencing sample was made of T cells isolated from PBMCs. These TCRs come from a human donor in good health.

V is TRBV4-2 and J is TRBJ1-1, with a tentative D call TRBD1 (5 bases). This CDR3 comprises 13 residues. V lost 0 bases to trimming and J lost 4 bases, with 6 bases between them. The germline gives CDR1 LGHNA, CDR2 YNFKEQ. The CDR3 bases are TGTGCCAGCAGCCAAGAAAGGGGCACTGAAGCTTTCTTT. It codes for CASSQERGTEAFF.

This chain connects TRBV19 to TRBJ1-5, with a tentative D call TRBD1 (6 bases). CDR3 length: 15 residues. Germline-derived CDR1 and CDR2 are LNHDA and SQIVND (reference sequence). The V and J ends lost 3 bases and 0 bases respectively, with 9 bases between them. CDR3 bases: TGTGCCAGTAGTATCGGACAGTCTAGCAATCAGCCCCAGCATTTT. Translated, it gives CASSIGQSSNQPQHF.

There are a few counts of this clone. The V gene is TRBV4-3, the J gene TRBJ1-5, with D perhaps TRBD1 (6 bases). The CDR3 length is 17 residues. The germline gives CDR1 LGHNA, CDR2 YSLEER. V shed 0 bases and J shed 1 base, with 13 bases lying between them. The DNA of the CDR3 is TGCGCCAGCAGCCAAGATCACGGGACAAGAAGCAATCAGCCCCAGCATTTT. Encoded protein: CASSQDHGTRSNQPQHF.

J is TRBJ2-5 and V is TRBV9, with D unresolved. The CDR3 consists of 14 residues. Trimming shortened V by 1 base and J by 8 bases, and 15 bases separated the two germline ends. Germline CDR1 is SGDLS and CDR2 is YYNGEE. The CDR3 sequence is CASSVKSAGGTQYF. The CDR3 nucleotides read TGTGCCAGCAGCGTAAAGTCCGCCGGTGGTACCCAGTACTTC.

The chain combines TRBV6-5 with TRBJ1-5; 9 nucleotides agree with TRBD1. Trimming at V came to 6 bases and at J to 2 bases, leaving 5 bases not matched to a gene. Germline loops: CDR1 MNHEY, CDR2 SVGAGI. CDR3 length: 15 residues. The CDR3 nucleotides read TGTGCCAGCAGACCGGGACAGGGAGGCAATCAGCCCCAGCATTTT. Translation gives CASRPGQGGNQPQHF.

J is TRBJ2-7 and V is TRBV6-4, with D possibly matching TRBD1 (6 bases). From germline, CDR1 is MRHNA and CDR2 SNTAGT. The CDR3 sequence is 20 residues long. Trimming stripped 0 bases from V and 3 bases from J, with 27 bases between. The CDR3 loop is CASSDSNGQGIKIRHYEQYF. Written as DNA, the CDR3 is TGTGCCAGCAGTGACTCGAATGGGCAGGGGATTAAGATCAGACACTACGAGCAGTACTTC.

The rearrangement uses TRBV19 and TRBJ2-4, with 8 positions matching TRBD2. CDR1 LNHDA and CDR2 SQIVND come from the germline V gene (reference sequence). This CDR3 region has 16 residues. Trimming removed 5 bases from V and 2 bases from J; junction bases left unmatched: 8. The CDR3, as DNA: TGTGCCAGTAGTTCTCAGCGGGAGTTGTCCAAAAACATTCAGTACTTC. Translated, it gives CASSSQRELSKNIQYF.

The chain has TRBV28 and TRBJ1-1; TRBD1 is a possible D gene (5 bases). CDR3 length: 14 residues. CDR1 and CDR2 (germline): MDHEN, SYDVKM. Between the trimmed V and J ends, which lost 4 bases and 7 bases, there was a span of 16 bases. The CDR3 DNA reads as TGTGCCAGCAGTTCTTTAGGACATGGATTTGAAGCTTTCTTT. This encodes CASSSLGHGFEAFF.

This chain joins TRBV9 and TRBJ2-1; a possible D gene is TRBD1 (5 bases). Germline CDR1 reads SGDLS; CDR2 reads YYNGEE. CDR3 size: 17 residues. Trimming removed 0 bases at V and 1 base at J, with 14 bases between. CDR3 amino acids: CASSVVGRMRSYNEQFF. In DNA form, the CDR3 reads TGTGCCAGCAGCGTAGTGGGGCGAATGAGGTCCTACAATGAGCAGTTCTTC.

This clone has just one count. J is TRBJ1-1 and V is TRBV7-8, with 7 bases fitting TRBD1. Germline V lookup: CDR1 SGHVS, CDR2 FQNEAQ. J gave up 5 bases and V 5 bases, and 2 bases lay outside the gene matches. The CDR3 runs 12 residues. The CDR3 here is CASSPRGTEAFF. CDR3 DNA sequence: TGTGCCAGCAGCCCCAGGGGGACTGAAGCTTTCTTT.

This chain joins TRBV5-1 and TRBJ1-1; a weak D match, TRBD1 (5 bases). This CDR3 region has 14 residues. The ends were cut back, 1 base at V and 7 bases at J, with 14 bases in the middle. Germline V gene lookup returns CDR1 SGHRS and CDR2 YFSETQ. This CDR3 reads CASSLWGEVDEAFF. In DNA, the CDR3 is TGCGCCAGCAGCTTGTGGGGGGAAGTGGATGAAGCTTTCTTT. Full variable domain (rest looked up from reference TRBV5-1 and TRBJ1-1): KAGVTQTPRYLIKTRGQQVTLSCSPISGHRSVSWYQQTPGQGLQFLFEYFSETQRNKGNFPGRFSGRQFSNSRSEMNVSTLELGDSALYLCASSLWGEVDEAFFGQGTRLTVV.

The chain is built from TRBV18 and TRBJ2-7; 7 bases agree with TRBD2. Trimming removed 6 bases from V and 0 bases from J; junction bases left unmatched: 11. In germline, CDR1 is KGHSH, CDR2 LQKENI. CDR3 size: 16 residues. CDR3 sequence (DNA): TGTGCCAGCTCCCTCGGACTAGGCGGGGGCTCCTACGAGCAGTACTTC. This translates into CASSLGLGGGSYEQYF.

The chain couples TRBV4-2 to TRBJ2-5; no firm D call. V gave up 0 bases and J gave up 5 bases, with 7 bases separating them. From germline, CDR1 is LGHNA and CDR2 YNFKEQ. CDR3 size: 13 residues. The CDR3 protein is CASSQDVRETQYF. In nucleotides, the CDR3 is TGTGCCAGCAGCCAAGATGTACGGGAGACCCAGTACTTC.

The V call is TRBV19, the J call TRBJ2-1; 8 nucleotides line up with TRBD2. This CDR3 has 15 residues. Trimming at V came to 5 bases and at J to 2 bases, leaving 5 bases not matched to a gene. The germline V gene has CDR1 LNHDA and CDR2 SQIVND (reference sequence). CDR3 protein: CASSLSGSAYNEQFF. Here the CDR3 DNA reads TGTGCCAGTAGTTTGAGCGGGAGCGCCTACAATGAGCAGTTCTTC.

This clone occurred a few times. The chain recombines TRBV6-1 with TRBJ2-7, with a tentative D call TRBD1 (5 bases). The CDR3 covers 15 residues. Germline V lookup: CDR1 MNHNS, CDR2 SASEGT. Trimming took 1 base from V and 0 from J, leaving 10 bases between them. CDR3 loop: CASSEGPDSSYEQYF. Here the CDR3 DNA reads TGTGCCAGCAGTGAAGGGCCTGACAGCTCCTACGAGCAGTACTTC.

The chain recombines TRBV28 with TRBJ1-5; 8 positions match TRBD1. Losses at the gene ends were 5 bases for V and 6 bases for J; bases not matched to a gene: 9. Germline assignment: CDR1 MDHEN and CDR2 SYDVKM. There are 15 residues in the CDR3. The CDR3 protein is CASSTLDREFQPQHF. The CDR3, as DNA: TGTGCCAGCAGTACTCTGGACAGGGAATTTCAGCCCCAGCATTTT.

V is TRBV7-6 and J is TRBJ2-7, with 8 bases that match TRBD2. Germline V CDR1 and CDR2: SGHVS, FNYEAQ. The CDR3 length is 14 residues. After removal of 1 base from V and 7 bases from J, the junction contained 6 bases not matched to a gene. CDR3 region: CASSLGSGVREQYF. The CDR3 coding sequence is TGTGCCAGCAGCTTAGGTAGCGGGGTGCGGGAGCAGTACTTC.

CDR3 amino acids: CASSSGDRAIPYEQYF. The CDR3 nucleotides are TGTGCCAGCAGCTCCGGGGACAGGGCTATACCCTACGAGCAGTACTTC. The genes are TRBV11-3 and TRBJ2-7, with 9 bases identical to TRBD1. The CDR3 spans 16 residues. V lost 4 bases and J lost 2; bases outside the gene matches: 9. Germline assignment: CDR1 SGHNT and CDR2 YENEEA.

J is TRBJ2-7 and V is TRBV6-5, with 8 bases that match TRBD2. The CDR3 sequence is 15 residues long. Unmatched junction bases numbered 2, after V lost 0 bases and J lost 1 base. Germline V gene lookup returns CDR1 MNHEY and CDR2 SVGAGI. CDR3 sequence: CASSYSIAGSYEQYF. The CDR3 DNA reads TGTGCCAGCAGTTACTCGATAGCGGGATCCTACGAGCAGTACTTC.

This chain joins TRBV9 and TRBJ2-1; 13 bases fit TRBD2. J lost 8 bases, V lost 6 bases, and 8 bases had no gene match. The CDR3 runs 15 residues. CDR1 and CDR2 from the germline V gene are SGDLS and YYNGEE. CDR3 sequence reads: CASTPGTSGMYEQFF. The CDR3 bases are TGTGCCAGCACCCCCGGGACTAGCGGGATGTATGAGCAGTTCTTC.

V is TRBV27 and J is TRBJ2-1, with TRBD2 as a possible D gene (6 bases). The CDR3 contains 13 residues. Trimming cost V 8 bases and J 5 bases, with 13 bases left between them. CDR1 and CDR2 (germline): MNHEY, SMNVEV (reference sequence). CDR3 amino acids: CASVRRRDNEQFF. The DNA for the CDR3 is TGTGCCAGCGTAAGGAGGAGGGACAATGAGCAGTTCTTC.

J is TRBJ1-1 and V is TRBV5-1; D might be TRBD1 (6 bases). From germline, CDR1 is SGHRS and CDR2 YFSETQ. V gave up 4 bases and J gave up 4 bases, with 17 bases separating them. The CDR3 has 15 residues. CDR3: CASSLLPTGSTEAFF. The DNA for the CDR3 is TGCGCCAGCAGCCTATTACCTACAGGGAGCACTGAAGCTTTCTTT.

The chain carries TRBV30 and TRBJ1-2, with 7 bases aligning to TRBD1. CDR1 is GTSNPN, CDR2 SVGIG, per germline (reference sequence). The CDR3 consists of 13 residues. V was pared by 7 bases and J by 2 bases, with 7 bases of the junction left unmatched. The CDR3 is CAFRDRQNYGYTF. The CDR3 DNA is TGTGCCTTCCGGGACAGACAAAACTATGGCTACACCTTC.

Here the CDR3 DNA reads TGTGCCAGCAGCCAGGGACAGGGTATAGACTACGAGCAGTACTTC. Protein product: CASSQGQGIDYEQYF. The chain is built from TRBV5-6 and TRBJ2-7, with 9 bases identical to TRBD1. There are 15 residues in the CDR3. Trimming at V came to 4 bases and at J to 3 bases, leaving 8 bases not matched to a gene. The germline gives CDR1 SGHDT, CDR2 YYEEEE.

The chain links TRBV29-1 to TRBJ2-4; TRBD1 matches 8 bases. Per germline, CDR1 SQVTM and CDR2 ANQGSEA. Germline trimming cut 7 bases from V and 8 bases from J; bases unmatched to any gene: 4. This CDR3 has 11 amino acids. The CDR3 nucleotides are TGCAGCGCCTGGACAGGGTACATTCAGTACTTC. Translation: CSAWTGYIQYF.

J is TRBJ1-2 and V is TRBV6-1; weak D call: TRBD1 (5 bases). Germline assignment: CDR1 MNHNS and CDR2 SASEGT. The CDR3 runs to 15 residues. Trimming stripped 5 bases from V and 2 bases from J, with 15 bases between. DNA for the CDR3: TGTGCCAGCAGTCCCCGGGGGGGTAACAACTATGGCTACACCTTC. It codes for CASSPRGGNNYGYTF.

This sequence joins TRBV7-2 and TRBJ1-5; TRBD1 aligns across 8 bases. The germline gives CDR1 SGHTA, CDR2 FQGNSA. The CDR3 has 15 residues. V shed 5 bases and J 6 bases; nucleotides not matched to a gene: 9. The chain's CDR3 is CASSPTGVNGQPQHF. CDR3 DNA: TGTGCCAGCAGCCCGACAGGGGTTAACGGTCAGCCCCAGCATTTT.

This chain joins TRBV7-9 and TRBJ2-7, with D possibly matching TRBD2 (5 bases). The V and J ends lost 7 bases and 4 bases respectively, with 11 bases between them. The V gene's germline CDR1 is SEHNR and CDR2 FQNEAQ (reference sequence). The CDR3 has 12 residues. The CDR3 DNA follows: TGTGCCAGCACTTCTAGGAGGTACGAGCAGTACTTC. Translated, it gives CASTSRRYEQYF.

This clone was detected once. The chain links TRBV12-5 to TRBJ1-5, with 8 nucleotides matching TRBD1. Germline V gene data show CDR1 as LGHNT and CDR2 as FRNRAP. V shed 3 bases and J 5 bases; nucleotides not matched to a gene: 3. The CDR3 covers 14 residues. In DNA, the CDR3 is TGTGCTAGTGGTTTAGGACAGGGATATCAGCCCCAGCATTTT. This translates into CASGLGQGYQPQHF.

The chain employs TRBV10-3 and TRBJ2-7, with D perhaps TRBD1 (7 bases). V was cut by 6 bases and J by 2 bases, with 23 bases left in between. CDR3 size: 17 residues. CDR1 is ENHRY and CDR2 is SYGVKD in the germline V gene. The CDR3 DNA is TGTGCCATCAGGAAGACAGGGATGGAGGGAGCGACCTACGAGCAGTACTTC. As protein: CAIRKTGMEGATYEQYF.